This TCR beta chain was captured in a study of cytomegalovirus exposure and HLA in healthy donors. Germline V lookup: CDR1 MDHEN, CDR2 SYDVKM. Deletions cut 11 bases from V and 4 bases from J, with 11 bases between. The CDR3 runs to 11 residues. A remark on this clone: Its specificity is not known.

PCR primers comprised 60 Vbeta and 13 Jbeta primers. Generated by immunoSEQ multiplex PCR, the TCRdb table keeps only in-frame clones and is missing some. The sample consists of approximately 190,000 clones, about 84% of them appearing once. Regarding the study as a whole: In a later analysis, TCR beta V- and J-gene trimming was associated with a missense DCLRE1C variant. In a later analysis, specific HLA alleles were associated with approximately 16,000 TCR beta sequences at a 0.05 false discovery rate.

The V call is TRBV28, the J call TRBJ2-5; D not resolved. Sequencing was performed on PBMCs. The sequence was collected from a woman younger than 45 in good health and CMV-seropositive. The CDR3 DNA sequence: TGTGCCTCTAAGCGTGGAGAGACCCAGTACTTC. This encodes CASKRGETQYF.